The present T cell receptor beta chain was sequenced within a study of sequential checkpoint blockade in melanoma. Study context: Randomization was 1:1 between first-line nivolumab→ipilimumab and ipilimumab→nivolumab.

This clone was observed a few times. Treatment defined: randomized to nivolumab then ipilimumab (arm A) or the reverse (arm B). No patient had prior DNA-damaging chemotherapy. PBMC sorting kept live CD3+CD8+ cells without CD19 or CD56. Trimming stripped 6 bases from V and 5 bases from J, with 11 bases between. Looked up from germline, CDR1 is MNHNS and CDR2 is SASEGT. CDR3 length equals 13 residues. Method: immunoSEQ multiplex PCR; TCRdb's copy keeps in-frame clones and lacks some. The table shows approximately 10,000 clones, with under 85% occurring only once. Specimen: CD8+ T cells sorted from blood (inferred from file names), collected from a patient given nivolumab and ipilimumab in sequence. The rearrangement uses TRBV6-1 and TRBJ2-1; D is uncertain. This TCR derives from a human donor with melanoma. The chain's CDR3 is CASSPEAHNEQFF. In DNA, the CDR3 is TGTGCCAGCAGCCCCGAGGCCCACAATGAGCAGTTCTTC.